This T cell receptor beta chain stems from a study of cytomegalovirus exposure and HLA in healthy donors. On this clone itself: Its antigen is currently unknown.

Findings and limits, study-wide: Altogether, more than 150 TCR beta chains were recorded as cytomegalovirus-associated. Indistinguishable V segments, including TRBV6-2 and TRBV6-3, were excluded.

This PCR relied on a set of 60 Vbeta primers and 13 Jbeta primers. The data were produced by immunoSEQ multiplex PCR, yet TCRdb's version contains in-frame clones alone and is incomplete. In the table there are 100,000 to 150,000 clones, about 79% of which are singletons. Germline CDR1 and CDR2: SQVTM and ANQGSEA. V was pared by 4 bases and J by 2 bases, with 6 bases of the junction left unmatched. This CDR3 region has 14 residues. The sequence came from a man aged 45-60 years in good health and CMV-seronegative. What was sequenced was PBMCs. The chain recombines TRBV29-1 with TRBJ1-2; 8 bases line up with TRBD1. The DNA for the CDR3 is TGCAGCGTTGGGAGGGACAGGAGGAACTATGGCTACACCTTC. This translates into CSVGRDRRNYGYTF.